The text below deals with one T cell receptor (beta chain). This clonotype was recorded many times. No antigen is known for it. One base away there is no much larger clone; base qualities are not given. Libraries were built with RACE. Sequencing was carried out with a NextSeq 500. During library preparation, unique molecular identifiers were attached to individual cDNA molecules so that TCRs could be counted quantitatively and reproducibly. Each blood RNA sample was used to sequence both TCR alpha and TCR beta chains. As for the original processing: Samples had a median of 95,638 TCRs, with a range from about 23,224 to 690,600. V, J and CDR3 annotation of the TCR reads was carried out using the Decombinator software suite. For PS versus PT1 abundance plots, all samples were subsampled to the same number of TCRs (28,000). Expanded TCRs were defined as absent before sensitization and observed at least eight times at the 2-week time point. TCRdb took the public reads, trimmed them with fastp at Q25, ran MiXCR for clone calling and kept in-frame beta chains. All rows with the same CDR3 protein become a single entry with the most common DNA and genes. TCRdb, not the authors, supplied the V and J calls. The sample data list around 340,000 distinct CDR3 sequences, and around 7% of these were observed just once. Roughly 8% of the sample rests with the top ten.

The data were obtained in a study of human T cells and chemical hapten exposure (dated by TCRdb to about 2021). With regard to the full study: For sensitization, 2% DPC in acetone was applied to a 2 cm by 2 cm area of upper inner arm skin. Weekly therapeutic DPC doses were additionally applied to the scalp of patients throughout the roughly 25-week study period. Patch testing was done on the upper back using Finn chambers containing 0.01% DPC, and results were scored after 6 days according to International Contact Dermatitis Research Group standards. Most of the patients in the cohort were female, and the cohort covered alopecia areata with under or over 50% scalp involvement, alopecia totalis and alopecia universalis. Libraries were pooled for sequencing, and per-sample TCR yields varied mainly because of small differences in library volumes within the pool. This study followed changes in the peripheral blood TCR repertoire in vivo during primary and secondary sensitization of alopecia patients to the hapten diphenylcyclopropenone (DPC). Blood samples were taken from patients before sensitization (week 0) and at 2, 6 and about 24 weeks after DPC sensitization. Blood for TCR sequencing was provided by twenty-nine alopecia patients at one to four time points (pre-sensitization, 2, 6 and 24 weeks). Broad study findings and their caveats: Because all patients had alopecia, a presumed autoimmune disease, the immune response of the patients might differ from that of healthy individuals. DPC sensitization did not change how many TCRs were above 1 in 1000 frequency, and no evidence was found of alterations in global repertoire structure. Patch test score correlated positively with the number of PT1 expanded TCRs, reaching significance at thresholds 8, 16 and 32 but not at 4. Significantly more large CDR3 similarity clusters were formed by expanded TCRs than by pre-sensitization or healthy control sets, consistent with antigen-driven responses. Repeated subsampling changed both the strength of the expansion versus patch-test correlation and the threshold at which the correlation became significant.

Sample time point, as interpreted from the label and publication: patch test 1, 2 weeks after DPC sensitization. The treatment or condition tag for this specimen amounts to: therapeutic diphenylcyclopropenone sensitization with weekly scalp DPC. Blood at each patch-test visit was drawn before the patch test was applied. Patients were considered eligible if aged 18 to 70, diagnosed with alopecia and deemed suitable for DPC therapy, and patients were excluded if pregnant. Unfractionated whole blood was collected in Tempus Blood RNA tubes, and total RNA was extracted from that blood. This specimen was whole blood, taken in connection with sensitization to the hapten diphenylcyclopropenone (DPC). The clonotype comes from a woman younger than 30 with alopecia areata. Some clones in this sample may be carry-over from other donors' samples.

The nucleotide sequence is TGCAGTACTGACGGGGGGCCCGTCTCTCCGGATACGCAGTATTTT. It specifies CSTDGGPVSPDTQYF. The chain is encoded by TRBV20-1 joined to TRBJ2-3; the D segment could be TRBD2, given 7 matching bases. CDR1 and CDR2 (DFQATT, SNEGSKA) derive from the germline V gene (reference sequence). Inclusive of the bounding cysteine and phenylalanine, the CDR3 is 15 residues long. Only CDR3 DNA is held: 45 bases, read in frame from base 1. V loses 8 bases of germline sequence and J loses 6 bases, and the interval between the two ends is 24 bases.